This T cell receptor (beta chain) comes out of a study of human T cells and chemical hapten exposure (dated by TCRdb to the early 2020s). In the study overall: For sensitization, 2% DPC in acetone was applied to a roughly 2 cm by roughly 2 cm area of upper inner arm skin. Weekly therapeutic DPC doses were additionally applied to the scalp of patients throughout the roughly 24-week study period. Patch tests used Finn chambers with 0.01% DPC on the upper back, scored after 6 days by International Contact Dermatitis Research Group standards. Alopecia areata with under or over 50% scalp involvement, alopecia totalis and alopecia universalis were represented in the patient cohort, which was mostly female. Libraries were pooled for sequencing, and per-sample TCR yields varied mainly because of small differences in library volumes within the pool. In alopecia patients, the study followed how the peripheral blood TCR repertoire changed in vivo over primary and secondary sensitization to diphenylcyclopropenone (DPC), a hapten. Blood samples were taken from patients before sensitization (week 0) and at 2, 6 and about 24 weeks after DPC sensitization. Blood for TCR sequencing was provided by twenty-nine alopecia patients at one to four time points (pre-sensitization, 2, 6 and 24 weeks).

The CDR3 runs 17 residues from the cysteine to the phenylalanine. The entry retains the CDR3 DNA only, 51 bases that are in frame from base 1. Germline trimming: 5 bases from V, 4 bases from J; junction bases outside gene matches: 9. CDR1 and CDR2 (MNHEY, SVGEGT) derive from the germline V gene. Points the paper makes about the study in general: After repeated subsampling, the strength of the expansion versus patch-test correlation and the threshold at which it became significant changed. Because every patient had alopecia, a presumed autoimmune disease, the patients' immune response might differ from that of healthy individuals. Compared with pre-sensitization or healthy control sets, expanded TCRs formed significantly more large CDR3 similarity clusters, which is consistent with antigen-driven responses. The number of PT1 expanded TCRs positively correlated with patch test score, significant at thresholds 8, 16 and 32 but not 4. DPC sensitization did not change the number of TCRs with a frequency above 1 in 1000, and there was no evidence of changes in global repertoire structure.

Libraries were prepared through RACE. This sample was sequenced with a NextSeq 500. Library preparation attached unique molecular identifiers to individual cDNA molecules for quantitative, reproducible TCR counting. Each blood RNA sample was used to sequence both TCR alpha and TCR beta chains. As for the authors' bioinformatics: The median number of TCRs per sample was 85,000 to 100,000, ranging from roughly 20,000 to 690,600. The Decombinator software suite was used to annotate V, J and CDR3 in the TCR reads. For PS versus PT1 abundance plots, all samples were subsampled to the same number of TCRs (28,000). TCRs were defined as expanded if absent before sensitization and observed at least eight times at the 2-week time point. TCRdb's own reprocessing of the public reads used fastp at Q25 and MiXCR and kept productive beta chains. Records with the same CDR3 protein are collapsed into one entry carrying the most frequent genes and DNA. The V and J calls shown here were made by TCRdb, not taken from the authors' results. A total of 350,000 or so distinct CDR3 sequences appear in this sample, 6% to 8.5% of them only once. The ten largest clones represent 7% to 10% of the sample.

The time point tag for this specimen amounts to: patch test 1, 2 weeks after DPC sensitization. The treatment or condition label of this sample denotes: therapeutic diphenylcyclopropenone sensitization with weekly scalp DPC. At every patch-test visit, the blood draw took place before the patch test was put on. To be eligible, patients had to be aged 18 to 70, diagnosed with alopecia and judged suitable for DPC therapy, while pregnant patients were excluded. Total RNA was extracted from unfractionated whole blood collected in Tempus Blood RNA tubes. Points on this clonotype: There is no known antigen for this receptor. No base quality information exists; no much larger clone differs at one position.

Source: whole blood, taken in connection with sensitization to the hapten diphenylcyclopropenone (DPC). The chain joins TRBV6-2 or TRBV6-3 to TRBJ2-4; TRBD2 fits 12 bases in the junction. This TCR came from a woman between 18 and 29 years old with alopecia areata. Some clones in this sample may be carry-over from other donors' samples. This receptor has the CDR3 CASSQPQTSGGKNIQYF. The nucleotide sequence reads TGTGCCAGCAGTCAACCACAGACTAGCGGGGGAAAAAACATTCAGTACTTC.